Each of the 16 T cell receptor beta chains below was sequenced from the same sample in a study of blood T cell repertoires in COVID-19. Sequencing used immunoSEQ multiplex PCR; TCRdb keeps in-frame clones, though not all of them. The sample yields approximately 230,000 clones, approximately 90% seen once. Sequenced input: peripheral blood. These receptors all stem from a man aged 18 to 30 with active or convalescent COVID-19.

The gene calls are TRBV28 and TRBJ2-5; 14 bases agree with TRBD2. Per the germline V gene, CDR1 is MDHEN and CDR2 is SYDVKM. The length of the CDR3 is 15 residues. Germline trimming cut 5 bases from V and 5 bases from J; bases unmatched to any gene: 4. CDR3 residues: CASSPGLAGVETQYF. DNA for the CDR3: TGTGCCAGCAGTCCGGGACTAGCGGGAGTTGAGACCCAGTACTTC.

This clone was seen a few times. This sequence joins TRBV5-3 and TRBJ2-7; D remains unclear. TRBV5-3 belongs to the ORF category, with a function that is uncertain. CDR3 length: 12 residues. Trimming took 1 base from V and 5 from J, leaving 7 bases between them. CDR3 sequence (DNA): TGTGCCAGAAGCTTGTTGCGCGACGAGCAGTACTTC. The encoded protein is CARSLLRDEQYF.

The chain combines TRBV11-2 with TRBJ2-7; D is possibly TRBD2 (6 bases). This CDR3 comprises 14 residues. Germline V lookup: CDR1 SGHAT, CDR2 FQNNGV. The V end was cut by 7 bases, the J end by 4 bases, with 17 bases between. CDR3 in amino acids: CASKRSGLLYEQYF. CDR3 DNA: TGTGCCAGCAAAAGGAGCGGGCTTTTATACGAGCAGTACTTC.

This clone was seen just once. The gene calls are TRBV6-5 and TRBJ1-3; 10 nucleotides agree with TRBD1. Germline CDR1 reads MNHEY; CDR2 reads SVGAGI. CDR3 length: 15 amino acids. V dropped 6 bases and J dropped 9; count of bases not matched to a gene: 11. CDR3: CASRIPGQGSSTIYF. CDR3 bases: TGTGCCAGCAGAATACCGGGACAGGGGAGTAGCACCATATATTTT.

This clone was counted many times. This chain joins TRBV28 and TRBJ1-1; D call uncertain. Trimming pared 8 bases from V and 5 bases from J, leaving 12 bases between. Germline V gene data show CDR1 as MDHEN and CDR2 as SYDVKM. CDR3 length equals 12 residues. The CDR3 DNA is TGTGCCAGCTTGGCAGGCATAACTGAAGCTTTCTTT. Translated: CASLAGITEAFF.

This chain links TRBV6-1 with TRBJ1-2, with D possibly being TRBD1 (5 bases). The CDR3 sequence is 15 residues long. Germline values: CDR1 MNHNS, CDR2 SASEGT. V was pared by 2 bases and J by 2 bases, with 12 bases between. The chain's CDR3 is CASSEQPRANYGYTF. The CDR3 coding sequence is TGTGCCAGCAGTGAACAGCCCAGGGCAAACTATGGCTACACCTTC.

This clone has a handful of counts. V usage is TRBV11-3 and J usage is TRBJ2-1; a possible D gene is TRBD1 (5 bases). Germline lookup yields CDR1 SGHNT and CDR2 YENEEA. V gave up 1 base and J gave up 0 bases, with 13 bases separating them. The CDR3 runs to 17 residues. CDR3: CASSLGLQDISYNEQFF. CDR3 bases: TGTGCCAGCAGCTTAGGTCTACAGGACATCTCCTACAATGAGCAGTTCTTC. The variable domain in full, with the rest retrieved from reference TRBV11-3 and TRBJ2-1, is EAGVVQSPRYKIIEKKQPVAFWCNPISGHNTLYWYLQNLGQGPELLIRYENEEAVDDSQLPKDRFSAERLKGVDSTLKIQPAELGDSAVYLCASSLGLQDISYNEQFFGPGTRLTVL.

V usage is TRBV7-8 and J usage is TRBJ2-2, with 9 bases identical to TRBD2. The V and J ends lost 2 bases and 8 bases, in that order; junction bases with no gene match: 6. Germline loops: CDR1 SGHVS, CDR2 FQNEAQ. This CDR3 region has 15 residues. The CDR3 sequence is CASSLLAGLRGELFF. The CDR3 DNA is TGTGCCAGCAGCTTACTAGCGGGGCTTCGGGGGGAGCTGTTTTTT. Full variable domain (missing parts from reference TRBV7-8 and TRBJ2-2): GAGVSQSPRYKVAKRGQDVALRCDPISGHVSLFWYQQALGQGPEFLTYFQNEAQLDKSGLPSDRFFAERPEGSVSTLKIQRTQQEDSAVYLCASSLLAGLRGELFFGEGSRLTVL.

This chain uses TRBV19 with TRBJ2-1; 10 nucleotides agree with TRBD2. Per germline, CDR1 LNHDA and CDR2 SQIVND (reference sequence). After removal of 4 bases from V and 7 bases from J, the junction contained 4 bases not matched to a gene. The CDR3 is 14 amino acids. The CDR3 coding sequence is TGTGCCAGTAGTACTAGCGGGAGTATGAATGAGCAGTTCTTC. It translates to CASSTSGSMNEQFF.

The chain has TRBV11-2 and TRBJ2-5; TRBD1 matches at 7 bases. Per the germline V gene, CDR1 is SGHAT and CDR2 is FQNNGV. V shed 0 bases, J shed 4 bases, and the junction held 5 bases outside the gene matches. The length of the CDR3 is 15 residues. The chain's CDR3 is CASSLDGTVGETQYF. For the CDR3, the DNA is TGTGCCAGCAGCTTAGACGGGACAGTAGGAGAGACCCAGTACTTC.

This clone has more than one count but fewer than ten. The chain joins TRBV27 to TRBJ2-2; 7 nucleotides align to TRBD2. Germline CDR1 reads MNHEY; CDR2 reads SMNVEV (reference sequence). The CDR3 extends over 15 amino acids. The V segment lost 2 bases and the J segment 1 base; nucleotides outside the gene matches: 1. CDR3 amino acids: CASSLGTKNTGELFF. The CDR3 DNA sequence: TGTGCCAGCAGTTTAGGGACTAAGAACACCGGGGAGCTGTTTTTT.

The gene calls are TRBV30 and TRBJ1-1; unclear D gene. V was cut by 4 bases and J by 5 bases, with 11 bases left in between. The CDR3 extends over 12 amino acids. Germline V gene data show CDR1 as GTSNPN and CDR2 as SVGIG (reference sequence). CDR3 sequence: CAWNRLRTEAFF. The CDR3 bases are TGTGCCTGGAACCGACTTCGTACTGAAGCTTTCTTT.

CDR3 sequence: CASSFYGVRRGNQETQYF. The CDR3, as DNA: TGTGCCAGCAGCTTTTATGGGGTACGACGGGGGAACCAAGAGACCCAGTACTTC. The rearrangement uses TRBV7-2 and TRBJ2-5; D is possibly TRBD2 (6 bases). V lost 3 bases to trimming and J lost 0 bases, with 20 bases between them. The CDR3 extends over 18 amino acids. The germline V gene has CDR1 SGHTA and CDR2 FQGNSA.

The CDR3 DNA reads TGTGCCAGCAGCTCGGGATGGGGTAGCTCCTACGAGCAGTACTTC. Translating gives CASSSGWGSSYEQYF. V gene TRBV5-8 combines with J gene TRBJ2-7; a weak D match, TRBD2 (5 bases). This CDR3 spans 15 amino acids. Per germline, CDR1 SGHTS and CDR2 YDEGEE. Trimming took off 3 bases at V and 0 bases at J, with 13 bases between the two ends.

The CDR3 DNA sequence: TGTGCCAGCAGTTCCCGGGACAGCGTAAAAGGTTCCCCCTACGAGCAGTACTTC. Translating gives CASSSRDSVKGSPYEQYF. The V call is TRBV28, the J call TRBJ2-7; TRBD1 agrees at 7 bases. CDR3 length: 18 residues. Germline CDR1 and CDR2: MDHEN and SYDVKM. V dropped 4 bases and J dropped 2; count of bases not matched to a gene: 17.

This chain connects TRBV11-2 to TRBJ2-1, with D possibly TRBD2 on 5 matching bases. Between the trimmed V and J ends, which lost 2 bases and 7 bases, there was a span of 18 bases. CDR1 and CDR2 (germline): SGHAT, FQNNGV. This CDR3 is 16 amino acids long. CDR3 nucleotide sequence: TGTGCCAGCAGCTTAAGACGGGGAGATGGTCGTAATGAGCAGTTCTTC. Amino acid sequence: CASSLRRGDGRNEQFF.